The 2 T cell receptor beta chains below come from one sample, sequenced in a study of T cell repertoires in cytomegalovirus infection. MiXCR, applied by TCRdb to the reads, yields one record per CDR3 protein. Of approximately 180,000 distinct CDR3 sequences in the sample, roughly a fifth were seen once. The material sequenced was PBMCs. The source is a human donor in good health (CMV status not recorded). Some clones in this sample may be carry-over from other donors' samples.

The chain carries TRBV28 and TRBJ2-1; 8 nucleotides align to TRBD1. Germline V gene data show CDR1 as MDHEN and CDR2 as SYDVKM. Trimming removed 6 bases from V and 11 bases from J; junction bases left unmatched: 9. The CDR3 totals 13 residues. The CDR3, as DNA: TGTGCCAGCAGGACAGGGGCCTTGTTACAGCAGTTCTTC. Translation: CASRTGALLQQFF.

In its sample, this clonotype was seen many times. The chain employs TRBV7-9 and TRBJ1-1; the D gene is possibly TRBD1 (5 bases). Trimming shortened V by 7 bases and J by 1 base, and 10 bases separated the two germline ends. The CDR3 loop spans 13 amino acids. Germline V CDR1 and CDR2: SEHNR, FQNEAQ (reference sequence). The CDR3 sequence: CASTRGENTEAFF. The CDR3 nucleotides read TGTGCCAGCACCCGGGGGGAGAACACTGAAGCTTTCTTT.